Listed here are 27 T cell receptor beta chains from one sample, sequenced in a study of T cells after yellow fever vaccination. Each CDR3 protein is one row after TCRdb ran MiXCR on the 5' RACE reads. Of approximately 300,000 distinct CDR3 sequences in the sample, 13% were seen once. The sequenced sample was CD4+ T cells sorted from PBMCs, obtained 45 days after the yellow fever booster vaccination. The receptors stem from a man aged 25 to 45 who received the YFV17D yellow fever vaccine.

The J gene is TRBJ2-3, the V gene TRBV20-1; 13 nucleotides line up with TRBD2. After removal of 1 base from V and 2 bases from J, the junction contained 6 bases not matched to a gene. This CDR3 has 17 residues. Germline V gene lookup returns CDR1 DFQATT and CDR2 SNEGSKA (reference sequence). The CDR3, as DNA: TGCAGTGCTAGAGTCATTGGGACTAGCGGGACCACAGATACGCAGTATTTT. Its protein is CSARVIGTSGTTDTQYF.

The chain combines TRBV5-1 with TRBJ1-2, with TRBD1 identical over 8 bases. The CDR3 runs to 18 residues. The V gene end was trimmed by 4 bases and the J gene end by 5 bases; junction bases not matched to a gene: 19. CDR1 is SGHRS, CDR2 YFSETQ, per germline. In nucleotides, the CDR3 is TGCGCCAGCAGCAAAGGACAGGGAACCCTCTCCCCGACGTATGGCTACACCTTC. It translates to CASSKGQGTLSPTYGYTF.

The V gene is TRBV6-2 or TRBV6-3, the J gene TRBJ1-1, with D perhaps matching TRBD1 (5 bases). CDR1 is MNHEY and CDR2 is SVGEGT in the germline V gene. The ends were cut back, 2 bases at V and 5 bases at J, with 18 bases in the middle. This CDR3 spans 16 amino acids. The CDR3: CASSYPPRLRGTEAFF. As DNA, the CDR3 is TGTGCCAGCAGTTACCCACCTAGGCTGCGGGGGACTGAAGCTTTCTTT.

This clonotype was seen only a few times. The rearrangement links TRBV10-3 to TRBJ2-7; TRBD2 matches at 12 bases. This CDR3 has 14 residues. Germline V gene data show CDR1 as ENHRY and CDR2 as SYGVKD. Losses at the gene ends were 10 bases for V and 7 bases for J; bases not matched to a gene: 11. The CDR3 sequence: CATRTSGAQEEQYF. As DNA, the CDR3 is TGTGCCACCAGGACTAGCGGGGCTCAGGAGGAGCAGTACTTC.

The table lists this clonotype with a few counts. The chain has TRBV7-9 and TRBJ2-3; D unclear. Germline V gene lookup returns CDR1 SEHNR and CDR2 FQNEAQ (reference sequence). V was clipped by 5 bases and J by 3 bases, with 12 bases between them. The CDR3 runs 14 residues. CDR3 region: CASSPFQGTDTQYF. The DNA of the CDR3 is TGTGCCAGCAGCCCCTTTCAAGGGACAGATACGCAGTATTTT.

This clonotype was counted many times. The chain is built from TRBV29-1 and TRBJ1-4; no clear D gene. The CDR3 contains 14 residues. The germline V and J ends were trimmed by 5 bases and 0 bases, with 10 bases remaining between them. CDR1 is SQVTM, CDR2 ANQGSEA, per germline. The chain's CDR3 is CSVPESSTNEKLFF. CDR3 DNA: TGCAGCGTTCCAGAATCGTCAACTAATGAAAAACTGTTTTTT.

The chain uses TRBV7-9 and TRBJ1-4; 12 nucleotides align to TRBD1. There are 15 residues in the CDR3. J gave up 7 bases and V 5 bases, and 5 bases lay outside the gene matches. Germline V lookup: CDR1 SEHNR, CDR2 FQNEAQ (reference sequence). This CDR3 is CASSGGTGGFEKLFF. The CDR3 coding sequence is TGTGCCAGCAGCGGTGGGACAGGGGGCTTTGAAAAACTGTTTTTT. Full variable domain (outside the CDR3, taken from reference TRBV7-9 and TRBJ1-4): DTGVSQNPRHKITKRGQNVTFRCDPISEHNRLYWYRQTLGQGPEFLTYFQNEAQLEKSRLLSDRFSAERPKGSFSTLEIQRTEQGDSAMYLCASSGGTGGFEKLFFGSGTQLSVL.

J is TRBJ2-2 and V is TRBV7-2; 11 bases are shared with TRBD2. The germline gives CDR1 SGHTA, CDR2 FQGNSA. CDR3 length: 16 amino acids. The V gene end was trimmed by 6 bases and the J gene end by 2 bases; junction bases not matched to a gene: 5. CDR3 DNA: TGTGCCAGCAGACTCACTAGCGGGAGTAACACCGGGGAGCTGTTTTTT. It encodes CASRLTSGSNTGELFF.

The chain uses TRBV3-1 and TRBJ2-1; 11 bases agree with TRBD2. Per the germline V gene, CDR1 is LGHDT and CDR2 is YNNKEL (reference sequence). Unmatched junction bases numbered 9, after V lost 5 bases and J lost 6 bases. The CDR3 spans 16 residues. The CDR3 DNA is TGTGCCAGCAGCGAAGCGGGGCTAGCGGGAGGCAATGAGCAGTTCTTC. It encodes CASSEAGLAGGNEQFF.

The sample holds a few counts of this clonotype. CDR3 bases: TGTGCCAGCAGTCCACGGGTCACAATAGCCGAGCAGTACTTC. It yields the protein CASSPRVTIAEQYF. The chain is built from TRBV27 and TRBJ2-7; D gene unclear. The V and J ends lost 5 bases and 6 bases respectively, with 17 bases between them. This CDR3 has 14 residues. The V gene's germline CDR1 is MNHEY and CDR2 SMNVEV (reference sequence).

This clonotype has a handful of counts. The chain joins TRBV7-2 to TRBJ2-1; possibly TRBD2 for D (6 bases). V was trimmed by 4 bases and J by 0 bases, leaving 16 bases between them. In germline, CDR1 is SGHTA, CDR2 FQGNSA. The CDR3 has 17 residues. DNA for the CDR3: TGTGCCAGCAGCTCAAGGAAGGGACTCACCTCCTACAATGAGCAGTTCTTC. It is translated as CASSSRKGLTSYNEQFF. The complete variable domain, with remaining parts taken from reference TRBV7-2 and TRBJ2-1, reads GAGVSQSPSNKVTEKGKDVELRCDPISGHTALYWYRQSLGQGLEFLIYFQGNSAPDKSGLPSDRFSAERTGGSVSTLTIQRTQQEDSAVYLCASSSRKGLTSYNEQFFGPGTRLTVL.

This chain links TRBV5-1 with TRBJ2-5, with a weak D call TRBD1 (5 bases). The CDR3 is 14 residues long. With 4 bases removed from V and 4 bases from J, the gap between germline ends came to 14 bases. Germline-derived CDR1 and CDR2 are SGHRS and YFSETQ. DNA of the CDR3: TGCGCCAGCAGCCCGGAAGGGGTCGGAGAGACCCAGTACTTC. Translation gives CASSPEGVGETQYF. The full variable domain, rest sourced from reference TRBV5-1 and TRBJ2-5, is KAGVTQTPRYLIKTRGQQVTLSCSPISGHRSVSWYQQTPGQGLQFLFEYFSETQRNKGNFPGRFSGRQFSNSRSEMNVSTLELGDSALYLCASSPEGVGETQYFGPGTRLLVL.

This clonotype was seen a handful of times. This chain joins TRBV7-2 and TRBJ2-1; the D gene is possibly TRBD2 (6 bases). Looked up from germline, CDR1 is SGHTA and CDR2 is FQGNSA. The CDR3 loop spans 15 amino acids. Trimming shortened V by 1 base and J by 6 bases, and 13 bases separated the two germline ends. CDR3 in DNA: TGTGCCAGCAGCTTAGTAACGGGAGAGAGCAATGAGCAGTTCTTC. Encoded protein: CASSLVTGESNEQFF.

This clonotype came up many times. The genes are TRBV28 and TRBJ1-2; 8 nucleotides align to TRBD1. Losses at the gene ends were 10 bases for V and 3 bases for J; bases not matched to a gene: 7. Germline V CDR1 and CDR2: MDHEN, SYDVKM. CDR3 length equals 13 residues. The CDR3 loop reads CAISDRVDYGYTF. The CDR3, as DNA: TGTGCCATCTCGGACAGGGTAGACTATGGCTACACCTTC.

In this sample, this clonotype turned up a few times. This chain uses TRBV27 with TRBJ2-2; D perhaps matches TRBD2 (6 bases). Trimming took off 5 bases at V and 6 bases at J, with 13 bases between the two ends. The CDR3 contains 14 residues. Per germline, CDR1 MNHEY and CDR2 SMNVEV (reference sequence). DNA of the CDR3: TGTGCCAGCAGTCAAGGACTACTCTCCGGGGAGCTGTTTTTT. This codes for CASSQGLLSGELFF.

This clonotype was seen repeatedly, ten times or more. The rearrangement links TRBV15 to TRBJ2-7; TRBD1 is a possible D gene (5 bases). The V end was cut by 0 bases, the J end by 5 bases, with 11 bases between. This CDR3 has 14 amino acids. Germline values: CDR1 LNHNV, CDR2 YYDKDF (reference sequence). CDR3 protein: CATSRDLGVDEQYF. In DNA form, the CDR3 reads TGTGCCACCAGCAGAGATCTAGGGGTAGACGAGCAGTACTTC.

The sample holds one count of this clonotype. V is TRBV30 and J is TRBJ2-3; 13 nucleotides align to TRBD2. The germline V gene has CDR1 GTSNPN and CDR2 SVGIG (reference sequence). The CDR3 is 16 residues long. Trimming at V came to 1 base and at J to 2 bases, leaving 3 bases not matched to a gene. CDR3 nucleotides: TGTGCCTGGAGTGAAGGACTAGCGGGGGACACAGATACGCAGTATTTT. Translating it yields CAWSEGLAGDTDTQYF. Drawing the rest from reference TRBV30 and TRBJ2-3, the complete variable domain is SQTIHQWPATLVQPVGSPLSLECTVEGTSNPNLYWYRQAAGRGLQLLFYSVGIGQISSEVPQNLSASRPQDRQFILSSKKLLLSDSGFYLCAWSEGLAGDTDTQYFGPGTRLTVL.

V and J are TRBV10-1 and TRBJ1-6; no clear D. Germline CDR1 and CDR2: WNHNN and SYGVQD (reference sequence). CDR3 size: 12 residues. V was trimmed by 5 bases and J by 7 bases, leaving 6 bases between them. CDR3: CASSPTNSPLHF. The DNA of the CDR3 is TGCGCCAGCAGTCCAACGAATTCACCCCTCCACTTT.

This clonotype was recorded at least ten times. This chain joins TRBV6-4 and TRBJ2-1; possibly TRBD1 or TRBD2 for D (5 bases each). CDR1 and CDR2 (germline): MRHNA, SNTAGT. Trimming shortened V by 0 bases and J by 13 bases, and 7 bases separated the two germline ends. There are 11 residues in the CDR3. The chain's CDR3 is CASSDSGDQFF. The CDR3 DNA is TGTGCCAGCAGTGACTCGGGGGATCAGTTCTTC.

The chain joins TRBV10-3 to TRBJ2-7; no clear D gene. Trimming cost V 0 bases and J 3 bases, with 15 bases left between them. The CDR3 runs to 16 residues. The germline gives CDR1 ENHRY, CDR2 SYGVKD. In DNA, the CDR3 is TGTGCCATCAGTGAGTCGACGGCCTCATTATACTACGAGCAGTACTTC. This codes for CAISESTASLYYEQYF.

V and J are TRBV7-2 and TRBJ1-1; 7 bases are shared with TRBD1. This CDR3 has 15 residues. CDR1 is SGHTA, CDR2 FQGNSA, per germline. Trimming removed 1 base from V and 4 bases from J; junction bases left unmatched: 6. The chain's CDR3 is CASSLEQGWTTEAFF. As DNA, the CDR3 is TGTGCCAGCAGCTTAGAACAGGGGTGGACCACTGAAGCTTTCTTT.

The CDR3 is CASSLGVAGEGSGANVLTF. In DNA, the CDR3 is TGTGCCAGTAGTCTGGGGGTAGCGGGAGAGGGATCTGGGGCCAACGTCCTGACTTTC. The chain employs TRBV19 and TRBJ2-6; 9 nucleotides align to TRBD2. Losses at the gene ends were 5 bases for V and 1 base for J; bases not matched to a gene: 12. Germline lookup yields CDR1 LNHDA and CDR2 SQIVND (reference sequence). The CDR3 totals 19 residues.

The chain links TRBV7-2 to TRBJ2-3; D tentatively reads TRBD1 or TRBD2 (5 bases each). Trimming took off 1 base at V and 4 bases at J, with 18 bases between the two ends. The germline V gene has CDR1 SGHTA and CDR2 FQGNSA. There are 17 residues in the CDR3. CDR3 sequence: CASSLVRGPKGADTQYF. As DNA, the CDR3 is TGTGCCAGCAGCTTAGTCCGGGGACCCAAAGGGGCAGATACGCAGTATTTT. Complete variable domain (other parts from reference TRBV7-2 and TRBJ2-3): GAGVSQSPSNKVTEKGKDVELRCDPISGHTALYWYRQSLGQGLEFLIYFQGNSAPDKSGLPSDRFSAERTGGSVSTLTIQRTQQEDSAVYLCASSLVRGPKGADTQYFGPGTRLTVL.

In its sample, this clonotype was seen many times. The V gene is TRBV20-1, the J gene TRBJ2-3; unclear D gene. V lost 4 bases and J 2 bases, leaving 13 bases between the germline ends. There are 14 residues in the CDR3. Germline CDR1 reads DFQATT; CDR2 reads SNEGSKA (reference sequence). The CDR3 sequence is CSANVPEITDTQYF. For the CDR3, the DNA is TGCAGTGCTAACGTACCAGAAATCACAGATACGCAGTATTTT.

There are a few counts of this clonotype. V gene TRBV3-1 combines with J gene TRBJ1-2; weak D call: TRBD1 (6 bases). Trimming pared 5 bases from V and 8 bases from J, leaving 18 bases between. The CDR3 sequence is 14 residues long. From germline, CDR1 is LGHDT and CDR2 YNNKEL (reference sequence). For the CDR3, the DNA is TGTGCCAGCAGCTTAAGCAGGGGCGGCGGGGGCTACACCTTC. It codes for CASSLSRGGGGYTF. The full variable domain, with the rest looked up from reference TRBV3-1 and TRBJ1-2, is DTAVSQTPKYLVTQMGNDKSIKCEQNLGHDTMYWYKQDSKKFLKIMFSYNNKELIINETVPNRFSPKSPDKAHLNLHINSLELGDSAVYFCASSLSRGGGGYTFGSGTRLTVV.

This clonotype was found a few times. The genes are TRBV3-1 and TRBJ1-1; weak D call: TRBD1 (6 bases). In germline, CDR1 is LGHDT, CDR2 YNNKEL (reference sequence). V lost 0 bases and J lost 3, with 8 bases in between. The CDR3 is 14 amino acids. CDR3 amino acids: CASSQDWTDTEAFF. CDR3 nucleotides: TGTGCCAGCAGCCAAGATTGGACAGACACTGAAGCTTTCTTT.

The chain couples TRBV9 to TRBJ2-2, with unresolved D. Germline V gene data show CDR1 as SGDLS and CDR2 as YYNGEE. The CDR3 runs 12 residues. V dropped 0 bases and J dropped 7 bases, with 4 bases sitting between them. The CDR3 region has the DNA TGTGCCAGCAGCGTAGAACACGGGGAGCTGTTTTTT. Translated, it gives CASSVEHGELFF.